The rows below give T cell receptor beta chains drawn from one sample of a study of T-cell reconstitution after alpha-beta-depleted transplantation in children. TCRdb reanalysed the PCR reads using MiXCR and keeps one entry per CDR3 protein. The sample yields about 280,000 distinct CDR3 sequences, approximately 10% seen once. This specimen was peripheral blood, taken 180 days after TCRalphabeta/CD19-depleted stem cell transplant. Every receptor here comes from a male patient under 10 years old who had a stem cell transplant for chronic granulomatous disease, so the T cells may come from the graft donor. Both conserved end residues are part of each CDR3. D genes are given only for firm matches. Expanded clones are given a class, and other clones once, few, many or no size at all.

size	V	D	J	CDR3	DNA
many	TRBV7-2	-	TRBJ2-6	CASSLEIFGANVLTF	TGTGCCAGCAGCTTAGAAATCTTTGGGGCCAACGTCCTGACTTTC
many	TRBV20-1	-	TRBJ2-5	CSARDSSNPLNTQYF	TGCAGTGCTAGAGATAGTTCTAACCCGCTCAACACTCAGTACTTC
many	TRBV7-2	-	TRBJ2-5	CASSSPGSGETQYF	TGTGCCAGCAGCTCTCCCGGGTCGGGGGAGACCCAGTACTTC
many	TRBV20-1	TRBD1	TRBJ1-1	CSASGQVNTEAFF	TGCAGTGCTAGCGGACAGGTGAACACTGAAGCTTTCTTT
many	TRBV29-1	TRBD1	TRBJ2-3	CSVGHRGSFGTQYF	TGCAGCGTTGGTCACAGGGGTTCGTTTGGTACGCAGTATTTT
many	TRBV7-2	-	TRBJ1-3	CASSSGTVNTIYF	TGTGCCAGCAGCTCCGGGACCGTTAACACCATATATTTT
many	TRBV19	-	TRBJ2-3	CASARGAEPDTQYF	TGTGCCAGTGCAAGGGGGGCGGAGCCAGATACGCAGTATTTT
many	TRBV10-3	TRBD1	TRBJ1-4	CAISGDRGPEKLFF	TGTGCCATCAGTGGGGACAGGGGGCCTGAAAAACTGTTTTTT
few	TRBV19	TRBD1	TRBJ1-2	CASLHRRDSDYGYTF	TGTGCCAGTCTACATCGTCGGGACAGCGACTATGGCTACACCTTC
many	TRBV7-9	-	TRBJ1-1	CASSLESISGGMNTEAFF	TGTGCCAGCAGCTTAGAATCGATCAGCGGGGGTATGAACACTGAAGCTTTCTTT
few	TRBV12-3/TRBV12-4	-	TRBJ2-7	CASSLARTVYRDEQYF	TGTGCCAGCAGTCTAGCAAGGACAGTATATCGAGACGAGCAGTACTTC
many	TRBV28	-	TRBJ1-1	CASSLEGTEAFF	TGTGCCAGCAGTCTAGAGGGCACTGAAGCTTTCTTT
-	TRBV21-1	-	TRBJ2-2	CASSKGHTGELFF	TGTGCCAGCAGCAAAGGGCACACCGGGGAGCTGTTTTTT
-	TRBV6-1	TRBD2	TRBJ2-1	CASAQLAGAYNEQFF	TGTGCCAGCGCCCAGCTAGCGGGAGCTTACAATGAGCAGTTCTTC
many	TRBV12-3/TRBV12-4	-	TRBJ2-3	CASSLGPAGTDTQYF	TGTGCCAGCAGTTTGGGGCCTGCCGGCACAGATACGCAGTATTTT
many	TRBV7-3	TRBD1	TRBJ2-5	CASSQTGIQETQYF	TGTGCCAGCAGCCAGACAGGGATCCAAGAGACCCAGTACTTC
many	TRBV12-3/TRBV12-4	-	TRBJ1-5	CASSLSLMQDGNQPQHF	TGTGCCAGCAGTTTATCCCTCATGCAGGACGGCAATCAGCCCCAGCATTTT
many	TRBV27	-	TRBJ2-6	CASSPGHHFSGANVLTF	TGTGCCAGCAGTCCGGGACACCACTTCTCTGGGGCCAACGTCCTGACTTTC
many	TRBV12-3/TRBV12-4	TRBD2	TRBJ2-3	CASSLFALAGGPTDTQYF	TGTGCCAGCAGCCTCTTTGCTCTAGCGGGAGGACCCACAGATACGCAGTATTTT
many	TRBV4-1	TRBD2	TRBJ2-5	CASSQVRGTSGSDQETQYF	TGCGCCAGCAGCCAAGTCCGAGGGACTAGCGGGAGTGATCAAGAGACCCAGTACTTC
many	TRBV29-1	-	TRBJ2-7	CSVRQGLHEQYF	TGCAGCGTCCGCCAGGGCCTCCACGAGCAGTACTTC
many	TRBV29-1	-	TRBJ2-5	CSVYLETQYF	TGCAGCGTCTATCTGGAGACCCAGTACTTC
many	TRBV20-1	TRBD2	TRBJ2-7	CSTYKTGTSGKEQYF	TGCAGTACTTACAAAACCGGGACTAGCGGGAAAGAGCAGTACTTC
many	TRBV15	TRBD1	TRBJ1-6	CATSRDLDRSASPLHF	TGTGCCACCAGCAGAGATCTGGACAGGTCAGCATCACCCCTCCACTTT
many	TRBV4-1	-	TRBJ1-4	CASSQEEVSPNEKLFF	TGCGCCAGCAGCCAAGAGGAGGTCAGCCCAAATGAAAAACTGTTTTTT
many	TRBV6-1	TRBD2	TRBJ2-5	CAIQGTSGRRETQYF	TGTGCCATACAAGGGACTAGCGGGAGACGGGAGACCCAGTACTTC
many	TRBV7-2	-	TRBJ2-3	CASSLEPSVAPRVF	TGTGCCAGCAGCTTAGAACCTAGCGTGGCCCCTCGGGTCTTT